What follows are 15 T cell receptor beta chains derived from one specimen sequenced in a study of blood T cell repertoires in COVID-19. Profiled with immunoSEQ multiplex PCR; TCRdb holds only in-frame clones, not every one. The sample carries 26,000 or so clones, around 65% recorded once. Sequences were obtained from peripheral blood. The receptors here all came from a man aged 60 to 75 with active or convalescent COVID-19.

The J gene is TRBJ2-3, the V gene TRBV30; 9 bases match TRBD2. Germline-derived CDR1 and CDR2 are GTSNPN and SVGIG (reference sequence). The CDR3 loop spans 18 amino acids. Unmatched junction bases numbered 18, after V lost 3 bases and J lost 5 bases. The chain's CDR3 is CAWSELGFVAGELDTQYF. Here the CDR3 DNA reads TGTGCCTGGAGCGAACTGGGGTTTGTAGCGGGAGAGTTAGATACGCAGTATTTT.

This sequence joins TRBV21-1 and TRBJ2-7; no DNA check was done on the table's D call, TRBD2. TRBV21-1 corresponds to a pseudogene. CDR3 size: 13 residues. CDR3 in amino acids: CASSKFRGGEQYF. The CDR3 DNA sequence: TGTGCCAGCAGCAAATTTCGGGGAGGCGAGCAGTACTTC.

The chain recombines TRBV9 with TRBJ2-1, with TRBD1 matching over 9 bases. Germline-derived CDR1 and CDR2 are SGDLS and YYNGEE. This CDR3 comprises 20 residues. Trimming removed 0 bases from V and 0 bases from J; junction bases left unmatched: 13. CDR3 sequence (DNA): TGTGCCAGCAGCGTAGTTGGTATCCGGACAGGGGTGAGCTCCTACAATGAGCAGTTCTTC. It yields the protein CASSVVGIRTGVSSYNEQFF.

This clone was counted between two and nine times. The chain couples TRBV9 to TRBJ2-1, with 8 bases matching TRBD2. Per germline, CDR1 SGDLS and CDR2 YYNGEE. The V and J ends lost 4 bases and 6 bases, in that order; junction bases with no gene match: 9. This CDR3 is 15 amino acids long. The CDR3 region has the DNA TGTGCCAGCAGCCTTACAGGACTAGCAGTCAATGAGCAGTTCTTC. Residues: CASSLTGLAVNEQFF.

The chain is built from TRBV6-5 and TRBJ2-2; D remains ambiguous. The germline V and J ends were trimmed by 4 bases and 1 base, with 7 bases remaining between them. The CDR3 sequence is 14 residues long. Germline assignment: CDR1 MNHEY and CDR2 SVGAGI. The CDR3 region is CASSSAGNTGELFF. As DNA, the CDR3 is TGTGCCAGCAGTTCTGCAGGGAACACCGGGGAGCTGTTTTTT.

The genes are TRBV11-2 and TRBJ2-2; weak D call: TRBD2 (6 bases). CDR1 and CDR2 (germline): SGHAT, FQNNGV. This CDR3 contains 17 residues. The V and J ends lost 3 bases and 8 bases respectively, with 22 bases between them. The CDR3 DNA is TGTGCCAGCAGCTTCTTCCCTTCGGGACTTCCTGGGGGGGAGCTGTTTTTT. This codes for CASSFFPSGLPGGELFF.

This chain connects TRBV6-6 to TRBJ2-7; unclear D gene. The V end was cut by 2 bases, the J end by 3 bases, with 5 bases between. Germline assignment: CDR1 MNHNY and CDR2 SVGAGI (reference sequence). CDR3 size: 12 residues. This chain's CDR3 is CASSYESYEQYF. The CDR3 DNA follows: TGTGCCAGCAGTTACGAGAGCTACGAGCAGTACTTC.

The rearrangement uses TRBV9 and TRBJ2-1; D remains unclear. V was trimmed by 4 bases and J by 0 bases, leaving 8 bases between them. There are 14 residues in the CDR3. Germline-derived CDR1 and CDR2 are SGDLS and YYNGEE. CDR3 amino acids: CASSLSSSYNEQFF. In nucleotides, the CDR3 is TGTGCCAGCAGCCTCTCGTCCTCCTACAATGAGCAGTTCTTC.

The chain combines TRBV19 with TRBJ2-3; TRBD2 aligns across 9 bases. Germline-derived CDR1 and CDR2 are LNHDA and SQIVND (reference sequence). This CDR3 is 15 amino acids long. With 3 bases clipped from V and 4 bases from J, the junction kept 5 bases outside the gene matches. The CDR3 region is CASSMGGLAPDTQYF. In DNA form, the CDR3 reads TGTGCCAGTAGTATGGGGGGACTAGCCCCAGATACGCAGTATTTT. Using reference TRBV19 and TRBJ2-3 for the parts outside the CDR3, the full variable domain is DGGITQSPKYLFRKEGQNVTLSCEQNLNHDAMYWYRQDPGQGLRLIYYSQIVNDFQKGDIAEGYSVSREKKESFPLTVTSAQKNPTAFYLCASSMGGLAPDTQYFGPGTRLTVL.

V usage is TRBV7-3 and J usage is TRBJ2-1, with 8 bases matching TRBD2. The V segment lost 4 bases and the J segment 8 bases; nucleotides outside the gene matches: 19. There are 18 residues in the CDR3. CDR1 and CDR2 (germline): SGHTA, FQGTGA. CDR3 sequence: CASSWVSRAGVSADEQFF. The CDR3 nucleotides are TGTGCCAGCAGCTGGGTATCGAGAGCGGGAGTGAGCGCGGATGAGCAGTTCTTC.

V is TRBV10-2 and J is TRBJ2-2; 7 nucleotides align to TRBD1. CDR3 size: 15 residues. The J segment lost 5 bases and the V segment lost 2 bases, leaving 5 bases of the junction unmatched. Germline CDR1 WSHSY, CDR2 SAAADI. CDR3 sequence reads: CASSEQGVPTGELFF. As DNA, the CDR3 is TGCGCCAGCAGTGAGCAGGGGGTCCCAACCGGGGAGCTGTTTTTT.

This chain connects TRBV6-5 to TRBJ1-1; D ambiguous. The CDR3 loop spans 15 amino acids. Per germline, CDR1 MNHEY and CDR2 SVGAGI. The V end lost 5 bases, the J end lost 5 bases, and 18 bases lay between the germline ends. The CDR3 nucleotides read TGTGCCAGCAGTACGGGGAGGGAAGGGAGAACTGAAGCTTTCTTT. Translated, it gives CASSTGREGRTEAFF.

This chain connects TRBV11-2 to TRBJ2-3; TRBD1 might be the D (6 bases). Trimming removed 8 bases from V and 6 bases from J, with 12 bases in between. From germline, CDR1 is SGHAT and CDR2 FQNNGV. The CDR3 contains 12 residues. The CDR3 reads CASAGDSDTQYF. Here the CDR3 DNA reads TGTGCCAGCGCAGGGGATTCGGATACGCAGTATTTT.

This sequence joins TRBV18 and TRBJ2-7, with unresolved D. Trimming removed 3 bases at V and 0 bases at J, with 9 bases between. This CDR3 has 14 residues. CDR1 KGHSH and CDR2 LQKENI come from the germline V gene. This CDR3 is CASSPELGSYEQYF. CDR3 in DNA: TGTGCCAGCTCACCCGAACTCGGCTCCTACGAGCAGTACTTC. The full variable domain, in which reference TRBV18 and TRBJ2-7 provide the parts outside the CDR3, is NAGVMQNPRHLVRRRGQEARLRCSPMKGHSHVYWYRQLPEEGLKFMVYLQKENIIDESGMPKERFSAEFPKEGPSILRIQQVVRGDSAAYFCASSPELGSYEQYFGPGTRLTVT.

The count of this clone is one. V gene TRBV7-9 combines with J gene TRBJ2-3; tentative D call: TRBD2 (5 bases). Germline V gene lookup returns CDR1 SEHNR and CDR2 FQNEAQ (reference sequence). The CDR3 sequence is 15 residues long. V was pared by 1 base and J by 0 bases, with 8 bases between. DNA for the CDR3: TGTGCCAGCAGCTTAGGAGGGCCCAGCACAGATACGCAGTATTTT. Its translation: CASSLGGPSTDTQYF.